This T cell receptor (beta chain) comes out of a study of Graves' ophthalmopathy and Graves' hyperthyroidism. Overall study results and limits: A majority of expanded thyroid clonotypes exceeding 0.001 frequency were likewise present in blood.

The V end was cut by 0 bases, the J end by 5 bases, with 16 bases between. The CDR3 loop spans 15 amino acids. The germline gives CDR1 DFQATT, CDR2 SNEGSKA (reference sequence). Hyperthyroidism was considered stable when no ophthalmopathy appeared within 18 months of follow-up. Among the exclusions were patients with other autoimmune diseases, uncontrolled infections, pregnancy or lactation. This clonotype has only a few counts. Its target is not known. The TCR beta CDR3 regions underwent amplification from RNA transcripts. The first-round RT-PCR employed HTBI primers together with the Qiagen OneStep RT-PCR kit. A multiplex PCR was then performed as the second round. TCRdb reanalysed the multiplex PCR reads using MiXCR and keeps one entry per CDR3 protein. Among fewer than 650,000 distinct CDR3 sequences listed, around a fifth were seen once.

The V call is TRBV20-1, the J call TRBJ2-5; D gene unclear. The sample consisted of peripheral blood. This sequence was found in a woman aged 18-29 years with stable Graves' hyperthyroidism. Some clones in this sample may be carry-over from other donors' samples. CDR3 region: CSARERGRLRETQYF. The DNA for the CDR3 is TGCAGTGCTAGAGAGCGTGGGCGGCTTCGGGAGACCCAGTACTTC.